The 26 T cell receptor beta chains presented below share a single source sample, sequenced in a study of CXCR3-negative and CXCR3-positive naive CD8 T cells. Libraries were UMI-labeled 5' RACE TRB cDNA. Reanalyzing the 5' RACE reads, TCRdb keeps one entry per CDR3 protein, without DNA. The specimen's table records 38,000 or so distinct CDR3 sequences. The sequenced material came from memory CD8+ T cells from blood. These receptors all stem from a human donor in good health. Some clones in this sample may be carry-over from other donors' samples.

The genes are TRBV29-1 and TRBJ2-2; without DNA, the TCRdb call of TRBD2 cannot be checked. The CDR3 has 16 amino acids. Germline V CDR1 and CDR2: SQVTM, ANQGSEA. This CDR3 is CSVEDGPSGNTGELFF.

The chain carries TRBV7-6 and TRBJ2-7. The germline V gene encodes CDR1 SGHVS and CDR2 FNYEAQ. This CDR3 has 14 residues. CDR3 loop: CASSPSANSYEQYF.

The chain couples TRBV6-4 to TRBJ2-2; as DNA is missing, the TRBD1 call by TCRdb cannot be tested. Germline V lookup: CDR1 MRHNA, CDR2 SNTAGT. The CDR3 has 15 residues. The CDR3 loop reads CASSGGDRDTGELFF.

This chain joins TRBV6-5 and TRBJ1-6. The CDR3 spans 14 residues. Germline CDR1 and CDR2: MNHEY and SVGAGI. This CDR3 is CAVSQDFYNSPLHF.

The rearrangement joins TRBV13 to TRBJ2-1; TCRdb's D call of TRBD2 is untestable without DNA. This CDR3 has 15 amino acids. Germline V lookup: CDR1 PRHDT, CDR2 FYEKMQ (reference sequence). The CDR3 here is CASSFTSGRSNEQFF.

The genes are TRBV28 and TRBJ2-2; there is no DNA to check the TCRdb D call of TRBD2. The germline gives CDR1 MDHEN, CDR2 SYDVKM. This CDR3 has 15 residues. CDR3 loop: CASSRDWRLTGELFF.

CDR3 in amino acids: CASSEEDSIPPYGYTF. This chain connects TRBV6-1 to TRBJ1-2; TCRdb gives TRBD1 as the D gene, but with no DNA this cannot be confirmed. The CDR3 is 16 residues long. CDR1 and CDR2 from the germline V gene are MNHNS and SASEGT.

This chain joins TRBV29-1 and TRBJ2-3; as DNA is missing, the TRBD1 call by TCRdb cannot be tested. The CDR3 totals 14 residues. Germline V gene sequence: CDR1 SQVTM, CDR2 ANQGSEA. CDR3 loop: CSAVTGGLTDTQYF.

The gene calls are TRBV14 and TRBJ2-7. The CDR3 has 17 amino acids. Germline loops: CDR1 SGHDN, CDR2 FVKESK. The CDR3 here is CASSQGVIIHSTYEQYF.

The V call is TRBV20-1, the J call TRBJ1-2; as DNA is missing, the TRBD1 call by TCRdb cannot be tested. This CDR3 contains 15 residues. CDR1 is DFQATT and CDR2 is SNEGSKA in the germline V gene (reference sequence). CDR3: CSADGTGIVTGGYTF.

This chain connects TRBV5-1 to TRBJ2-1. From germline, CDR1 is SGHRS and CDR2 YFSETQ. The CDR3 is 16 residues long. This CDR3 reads CASSFEMADTYNEQFF.

CDR3 region: CASSPPTGLNTEAFF. The chain is built from TRBV7-8 and TRBJ1-1; TCRdb picks TRBD1, but there is no DNA to check that call. The CDR3 spans 15 residues. Germline V lookup: CDR1 SGHVS, CDR2 FQNEAQ.

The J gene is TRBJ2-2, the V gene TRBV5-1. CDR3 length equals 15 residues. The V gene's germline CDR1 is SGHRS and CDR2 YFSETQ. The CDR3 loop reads CASSLEAANTGELFF. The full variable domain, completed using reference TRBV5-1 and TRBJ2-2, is KAGVTQTPRYLIKTRGQQVTLSCSPISGHRSVSWYQQTPGQGLQFLFEYFSETQRNKGNFPGRFSGRQFSNSRSEMNVSTLELGDSALYLCASSLEAANTGELFFGEGSRLTVL.

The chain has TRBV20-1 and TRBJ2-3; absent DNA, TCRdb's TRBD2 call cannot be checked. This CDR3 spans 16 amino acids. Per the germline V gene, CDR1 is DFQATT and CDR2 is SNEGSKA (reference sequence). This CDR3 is CSARALAGGRTDTQYF.

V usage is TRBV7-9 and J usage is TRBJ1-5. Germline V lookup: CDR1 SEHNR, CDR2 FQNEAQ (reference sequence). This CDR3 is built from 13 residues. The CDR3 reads CASSRQENQPQHF.

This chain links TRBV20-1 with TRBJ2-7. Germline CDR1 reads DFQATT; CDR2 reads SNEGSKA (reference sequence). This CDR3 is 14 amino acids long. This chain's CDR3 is CSARGQDSSYEQYF.

The CDR3 region is CASSQVTSLNTGELFF. The chain recombines TRBV4-2 with TRBJ2-2; the TRBD2 assignment by TCRdb is unverifiable without DNA. From germline, CDR1 is LGHNA and CDR2 YNFKEQ. This CDR3 spans 16 amino acids.

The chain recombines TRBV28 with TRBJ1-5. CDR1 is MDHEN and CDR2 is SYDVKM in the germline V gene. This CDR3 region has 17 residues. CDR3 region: CASSFTSRTLEDQPQHF.

The CDR3 region is CASSQDTGDNEQFF. The chain combines TRBV4-3 with TRBJ2-1; the D call from TCRdb, TRBD1, cannot be confirmed without DNA. Germline CDR1 is LGHNA and CDR2 is YSLEER. The CDR3 length is 14 residues.

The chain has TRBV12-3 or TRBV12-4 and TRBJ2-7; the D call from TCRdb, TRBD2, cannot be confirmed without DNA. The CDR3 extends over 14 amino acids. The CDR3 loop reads CASSFGTSRYEQYF.

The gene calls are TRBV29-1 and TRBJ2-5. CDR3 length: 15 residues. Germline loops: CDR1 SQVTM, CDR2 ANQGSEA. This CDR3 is CSVEDFGENQETQYF.

CDR3 amino acids: CASSRQGQWVDTQYF. The rearrangement uses TRBV7-8 and TRBJ2-3; TCRdb's D call, TRBD1, is unchecked because there is no DNA. The germline V gene encodes CDR1 SGHVS and CDR2 FQNEAQ. The CDR3 extends over 15 amino acids.

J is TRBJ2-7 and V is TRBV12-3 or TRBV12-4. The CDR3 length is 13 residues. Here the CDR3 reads CASPDSDSYEQYF.

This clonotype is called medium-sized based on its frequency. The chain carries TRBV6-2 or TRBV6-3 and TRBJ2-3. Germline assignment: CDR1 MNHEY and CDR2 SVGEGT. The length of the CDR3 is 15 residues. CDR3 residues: CASSLSVAATDTQYF.

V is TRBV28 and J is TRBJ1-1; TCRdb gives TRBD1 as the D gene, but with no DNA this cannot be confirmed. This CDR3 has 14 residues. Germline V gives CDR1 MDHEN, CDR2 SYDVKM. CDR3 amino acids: CASSLIQGDTEAFF.

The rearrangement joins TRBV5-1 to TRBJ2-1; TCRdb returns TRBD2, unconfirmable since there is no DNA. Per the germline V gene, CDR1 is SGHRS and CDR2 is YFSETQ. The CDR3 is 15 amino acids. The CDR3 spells CASSLVGEFGNEQFF.